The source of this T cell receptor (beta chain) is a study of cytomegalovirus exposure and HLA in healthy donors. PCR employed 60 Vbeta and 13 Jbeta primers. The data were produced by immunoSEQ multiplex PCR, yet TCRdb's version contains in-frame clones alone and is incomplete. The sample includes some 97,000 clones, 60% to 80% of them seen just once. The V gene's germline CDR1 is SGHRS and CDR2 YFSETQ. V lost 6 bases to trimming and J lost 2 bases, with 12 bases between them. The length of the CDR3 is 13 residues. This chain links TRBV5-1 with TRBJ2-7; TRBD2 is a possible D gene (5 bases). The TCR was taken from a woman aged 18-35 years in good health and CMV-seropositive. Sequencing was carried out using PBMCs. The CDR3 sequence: CASTQREPYEQYF. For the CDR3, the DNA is TGCGCCAGCACCCAGAGGGAACCCTACGAGCAGTACTTC. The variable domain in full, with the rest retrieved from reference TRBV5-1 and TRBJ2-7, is KAGVTQTPRYLIKTRGQQVTLSCSPISGHRSVSWYQQTPGQGLQFLFEYFSETQRNKGNFPGRFSGRQFSNSRSEMNVSTLELGDSALYLCASTQREPYEQYFGPGTRLTVT.